The T cell receptor (beta chain) under discussion was sequenced for a study of vaccination and CD4 T cells after COVID-19. About the research overall: Two of the convalescents were Hispanic, and the group consisted of six males and four females. The cells were exposed to overlapping spike peptides originating from SARS-CoV-2, HCoV-NL63, HCoV-OC43 and HCoV-229E for stimulation.

Described treatment: roughly 11-day PBMC culture with coronavirus spike peptide pools or control peptides (ViraFEST assay). Before TCRs were sequenced, ViraFEST expanded antigen-specific T cells with peptide pools. Every positive PCR date fell between March and December 2020, earlier than the US Alpha, Beta and Delta variants. A word on this clonotype: The antigen is unknown. At one of its ends the junction is not consistent with the germline gene, which may arise from a read error.

Germline-derived CDR1 and CDR2 are LNHNV and YYDKDF (reference sequence). The CDR3 runs to 14 residues. The Oncomine TCR Beta short-read assay sequenced DNA from cultured CD4+ T cells. In TCRdb, the PCR reads were re-called with MiXCR into one record per CDR3 protein. The sample carries more than 15,000 distinct CDR3 sequences, roughly 51% recorded once. This receptor was obtained from a human donor who had recovered from COVID-19. The sequenced sample was CD4+ T cells from blood, cultured in vitro. The chain is built from TRBV15 and TRBJ2-5; D unclear. The CDR3 nucleotides are TGTGCCACCAGCAGAATAAAACTCGAGGAGACCCGGTACTTC. Amino acid sequence: CATSRIKLEETRYF.